This is a list of T cell receptor beta chains from one sample in a study of cytomegalovirus exposure and HLA in healthy donors. TCRdb's copy holds only in-frame clones and misses some; the assay was immunoSEQ multiplex PCR. The sample shows almost 200,000 clones, roughly three quarters of them seen only once. The sequencing input was PBMCs. The receptors shown here come from a woman aged 30 to 39 in good health and CMV-seronegative. Both conserved end residues are part of each CDR3. The order of the fields is V gene, clone size, J gene, D gene, CDR3 DNA, CDR3 protein. D genes are given only for firm matches. Clone sizes are given selectively: once, few, many, or a class where the clone is expanded.

V: TRBV6-6
size: NA
J: TRBJ1-2
D: NA
DNA: TGTGCCAGCAGCCGCCAGGGGGGCTACACCTTC
CDR3: CASSRQGGYTF

V: TRBV28
size: once
J: TRBJ1-2
D: TRBD1
DNA: TGTGCCAGCAGTTTGCCCGGGACAGTATATGGCTACACCTTC
CDR3: CASSLPGTVYGYTF

V: TRBV10-2
size: few
J: TRBJ1-1
D: NA
DNA: TGCGCCAGCAGCGTCAGGGGTGACACTGAAGCTTTCTTT
CDR3: CASSVRGDTEAFF

V: TRBV7-2
size: NA
J: TRBJ1-5
D: NA
DNA: TGTGCCAGCAGCTCTGTATTTAACAATCAGCCCCAGCATTTT
CDR3: CASSSVFNNQPQHF

V: TRBV29-1
size: NA
J: TRBJ1-1
D: NA
DNA: TGCAGCGTTGAACTGGGGGCAGGGAGAGAGTTGGAAGCTTTCTTT
CDR3: CSVELGAGRELEAFF

V: TRBV2
size: NA
J: TRBJ2-1
D: TRBD2
DNA: TGTGCCAGCAGGTTAGCGGGGGGGCCCTACAATGAGCAGTTCTTC
CDR3: CASRLAGGPYNEQFF

V: TRBV5-1
size: NA
J: TRBJ2-2
D: TRBD2
DNA: TGCGCCAGCAGCTTGACTAGCGCGAACACCGGGGAGCTGTTTTTT
CDR3: CASSLTSANTGELFF

V: TRBV7-8
size: NA
J: TRBJ2-1
D: NA
DNA: TGTGCCAGCAGCCGCGGGCCCCGGGTCTACAATGAGCAGTTCTTC
CDR3: CASSRGPRVYNEQFF

V: TRBV10-3
size: NA
J: TRBJ2-7
D: TRBD1
DNA: TGTGCCATCAGTGAGTCCACAGGGGCCTCCTACGAGCAGTACTTC
CDR3: CAISESTGASYEQYF

V: TRBV6-1
size: NA
J: TRBJ2-7
D: NA
DNA: TGTGCCAGCCAACGGACTGCTCCCTACGAGCAGTACTTC
CDR3: CASQRTAPYEQYF

V: TRBV25-1
size: NA
J: TRBJ2-5
D: NA
DNA: TGTGCCAGCCGACGGGGGGCCCAAGAGACCCAGTACTTC
CDR3: CASRRGAQETQYF

V: TRBV6-1
size: NA
J: TRBJ1-5
D: NA
DNA: TGTGCCAGCAGTGAAGGAAGAACAACGGGTCAGCCCCAGCATTTT
CDR3: CASSEGRTTGQPQHF

V: TRBV7-9
size: NA
J: TRBJ1-1
D: NA
DNA: TGTGCCAGCAGCTTAGGTTATCTAGAGAACACTGAAGCTTTCTTT
CDR3: CASSLGYLENTEAFF

V: TRBV7-9
size: NA
J: TRBJ1-1
D: NA
DNA: TGTGCCAGCAGCCGGGACAACCTAAACACTGAAGCTTTCTTT
CDR3: CASSRDNLNTEAFF

V: TRBV30
size: NA
J: TRBJ2-3
D: TRBD1
DNA: TGTGCCTCCGGACAGGGGAGAACAGATACGCAGTATTTT
CDR3: CASGQGRTDTQYF

V: TRBV29-1
size: NA
J: TRBJ2-5
D: TRBD1
DNA: TGCAGCGTTCGGGCAGGGGGAGAGACCCAGTACTTC
CDR3: CSVRAGGETQYF

V: TRBV18
size: NA
J: TRBJ2-7
D: NA
DNA: TGTGCCAGCTCACCAGGGCAATACGAGCAGTACTTC
CDR3: CASSPGQYEQYF

V: TRBV5-1
size: NA
J: TRBJ1-1
D: TRBD1
DNA: TGCGCCAGCAGCTACAGGGGGACCCGTTCTGAAGCTTTCTTT
CDR3: CASSYRGTRSEAFF